The rows below give T cell receptor beta chains drawn from one sample of a study of T-cell reconstitution after alpha-beta-depleted transplantation in children. MiXCR, applied by TCRdb to the PCR reads, yields one record per CDR3 protein. The repertoire has a few hundred thousand distinct CDR3 sequences, 10% of them found once; the top ten carry 2.4%. The sample was PBMCs from the stem cell graft donor, taken from the stem cell graft. The receptors shown here come from a human donor who donated a stem cell graft to a child with acute lymphoblastic leukemia. CDR3s include the opening cysteine and the closing phenylalanine or tryptophan. A D gene is named only where the DNA matches it firmly. Where a row states a size, it is once, few, many or the class of an expanded clone; other rows omit it.

j_gene | v_gene | d_gene | abundance | CDR3nt | CDR3aa
TRBJ1-1 | TRBV28 | TRBD1 | - | TGTGCCAGCGGAAGAAGACAGGGTGAAGCTTTCTTT | CASGRRQGEAFF
TRBJ2-3 | TRBV9 | TRBD1 | - | TGTGCCAGCAGCGTAGGGACAGGGACTGGAGATACGCAGTATTTT | CASSVGTGTGDTQYF
TRBJ1-1 | TRBV12-3/TRBV12-4 | TRBD1 | - | TGTGCCAGCAGTGACCCGACAGGGGGAGGGACTGAAGCTTTCTTT | CASSDPTGGGTEAFF
TRBJ2-2 | TRBV5-1 | TRBD1 | - | TGCGCCAGCAGCTTGCCCCCGGGACAGGTTGTTACCGGGGAGCTGTTTTTT | CASSLPPGQVVTGELFF
TRBJ2-7 | TRBV5-6 | - | few | TGTGCCAGCAGCTTGGGGATGACGCTAGCGTACGAGCAGTACTTC | CASSLGMTLAYEQYF
TRBJ2-2 | TRBV12-3/TRBV12-4 | - | many | TGTGCCAGCAGCCCCCAGTCGGCGGGCACCGGGGAGCTGTTTTTT | CASSPQSAGTGELFF
TRBJ2-7 | TRBV19 | TRBD2 | - | TGTGCCAGTAGCTCCGGGACTAGCGCCCCCGAGCAGTACTTC | CASSSGTSAPEQYF
TRBJ1-5 | TRBV7-2 | - | few | TGTGCCAGCAGCTTGTACCTTAGCAATCAGCCCCAGCATTTT | CASSLYLSNQPQHF
TRBJ2-7 | TRBV4-3 | - | few | TGCGCCAGCAGCCATGGGACGGGGATGAAGCAGTACTTC | CASSHGTGMKQYF
TRBJ2-1 | TRBV11-3 | TRBD1 | once | TGTGCCAGCAGCCAGGGGGCAGGGGGCTACAATGAGCAGTTCTTC | CASSQGAGGYNEQFF
TRBJ2-7 | TRBV20-1 | TRBD2 | - | TGCAGTGCCATCAATAGCGGGAGGCCACCCTACGAGCAGTACTTC | CSAINSGRPPYEQYF
TRBJ2-1 | TRBV6-4 | TRBD2 | - | TGTGCCAGCAGCGACGGCGGGAGGGCCCTCGGTGAGCAGTTCTTC | CASSDGGRALGEQFF
TRBJ2-4 | TRBV19 | - | - | TGTGCCAGTAGTTCCCTTTTCAAAAACATTCAGTACTTC | CASSSLFKNIQYF
TRBJ2-7 | TRBV12-3/TRBV12-4 | TRBD2 | - | TGTGCCAGCAGTTCAACCGGGACTAGCGGGGAAAGTGACTTC | CASSSTGTSGESDF
TRBJ2-5 | TRBV12-3/TRBV12-4 | - | many | TGTGCCAGCAGTTTAGACGCCAGACAAGAGACCCAGTACTTC | CASSLDARQETQYF
TRBJ2-7 | TRBV11-3 | - | - | TGTGCCAGCAGCTGGGGCAGGGGATACGAGCAGTACTTC | CASSWGRGYEQYF
TRBJ2-5 | TRBV4-1 | - | many | TGCGCCAGCAGCCGAGTGACTAGAGACGAGACCCAGTACTTC | CASSRVTRDETQYF
TRBJ2-3 | TRBV10-3 | TRBD2 | - | TGTGCCATCACCAAAGGACTAGCGGGGCTAGGGGATACGCAGTATTTT | CAITKGLAGLGDTQYF
TRBJ1-5 | TRBV30 | - | few | TGTGCCTGGAGAGATGGACAGTCTAATCAGCCCCAGCATTTT | CAWRDGQSNQPQHF
TRBJ2-7 | TRBV7-9 | - | few | TGTGCCAGCAGCTTACGTGTAGGGACTGGGGACGAGCAGTACTTC | CASSLRVGTGDEQYF
TRBJ1-5 | TRBV5-6 | - | - | TGTGCCAGCGGGAGACAGTCTCTGAATAATCAGCCCCAGCATTTT | CASGRQSLNNQPQHF
TRBJ2-7 | TRBV5-6 | TRBD2 | - | TGTGCCAGCAGCCCCTGGACTAGCGGTCCCCCCTACGAGCAGTACTTC | CASSPWTSGPPYEQYF
TRBJ1-1 | TRBV5-6 | - | many | TGTGCCAGCAGCTTGTTGGGCCTCAGGTTGGGGAACACTGAAGCTTTCTTT | CASSLLGLRLGNTEAFF
TRBJ2-1 | TRBV6-2/TRBV6-3 | TRBD2 | - | TGTGCCAGCAGACCTTCTAGCGGCCTCTACAATGAGCAGTTCTTC | CASRPSSGLYNEQFF
TRBJ2-7 | TRBV7-9 | TRBD2 | - | TGTGCCAGCAGCTTAGTTCCTAGCGGGAGAGAAACCTACGAGCAGTACTTC | CASSLVPSGRETYEQYF
TRBJ2-7 | TRBV5-1 | TRBD2 | few | TGCGCCAGCAATGTTGGGACTAGCGGGACCGACGAGCAGTACTTC | CASNVGTSGTDEQYF
TRBJ2-1 | TRBV10-2 | - | few | TGCGCCAGCGGAAATAAGGGTCGCACGGGTGAGCAGTTCTTC | CASGNKGRTGEQFF
TRBJ2-1 | TRBV2 | - | few | TGTGCCAGCAGTGAAATCTACAATGAGCAGTTCTTC | CASSEIYNEQFF
TRBJ2-1 | TRBV28 | - | many | TGTGCCAGCACCCTCAGACTTCCGTATGAGCAGTTCTTC | CASTLRLPYEQFF
TRBJ1-2 | TRBV7-9 | TRBD1 | few | TGTGCCAGCAGCTTAGATGGACAGGGGATAACGGGCTACACCTTC | CASSLDGQGITGYTF
TRBJ2-7 | TRBV7-9 | TRBD2 | - | TGTGCCAGCAGCTTAGTTCGTCGTAGCGGGAGGTGGTACGAGCAGTACTTC | CASSLVRRSGRWYEQYF
TRBJ1-2 | TRBV7-9 | TRBD1 | - | TGTGCCAGCAGCTTAGGGCCGACAGGGGAAGTTGGCTACACCTTC | CASSLGPTGEVGYTF